Here is one TCR beta chain with its context. These data come from a study of blood T cell repertoires in COVID-19. As for the study in general: Samples came from the United States, Italy and Spain, spanning acute and convalescent COVID-19. The analysed material was cDNA or gDNA that came from T cells, B-cell-depleted T cells, or PBMCs.

Source study methods: Estimated nucleated cell counts came from reference gene primer amplification. The table came from immunoSEQ multiplex PCR; TCRdb's copy has only in-frame clones and leaves some out. D and trimming were read from the DNA, whereas the V and J calls and clone size are those reported in that table. The sample lists some 300,000 clones, 88% occurring once. Germline assignment: CDR1 LNHDA and CDR2 SQIVND (reference sequence). Trimming at V came to 7 bases and at J to 4 bases, leaving 9 bases not matched to a gene. This CDR3 is built from 14 residues. The participants were between roughly 18 and 89 years old and came from under 25 US areas.

This sequence originates from a woman aged 60 to 75 in a cohort exposed to, infected with or recovered from COVID-19 (not recorded which). This chain uses TRBV19 with TRBJ1-2; 7 nucleotides line up with TRBD1. Sample: PBMCs or T cells enriched from blood (not recorded which). The CDR3 loop reads CASTLTGTGYGYTF. The CDR3 nucleotides read TGTGCCAGTACCCTGACAGGGACGGGCTATGGCTACACCTTC. The full variable domain, with the rest looked up from reference TRBV19 and TRBJ1-2, is DGGITQSPKYLFRKEGQNVTLSCEQNLNHDAMYWYRQDPGQGLRLIYYSQIVNDFQKGDIAEGYSVSREKKESFPLTVTSAQKNPTAFYLCASTLTGTGYGYTFGSGTRLTVV.